Listed below are T cell receptor beta chains from one sample, sequenced in a study of Ad26.COV2.S vaccination and SARS-CoV-2 variants. The repertoire was sequenced with immunoSEQ multiplex PCR; TCRdb's copy has only in-frame clones and lacks some. The table has about 410,000 clones, over 75% seen once. The sample was peripheral blood, taken in a trial of Ad26.COV2.S vaccine versus placebo. The receptors stem from a person aged 18-60 years who received the Ad26.COV2.S COVID-19 vaccine or a placebo. Both conserved end residues are part of each CDR3. Fields, in order: J gene, D gene, clone size, V gene, CDR3 DNA, CDR3 protein. D genes are given only for firm matches. Expanded clones are given a class, and other clones once, few, many or no size at all.

TRBJ1-1 | TRBD1 | . | TRBV28 | TGTGCCAGCAGTTTATTAGGGACAGGGTCCCTGAACACTGAAGCTTTCTTT | CASSLLGTGSLNTEAFF
TRBJ2-7 | TRBD2 | once | TRBV6-5 | TGTGCCAGCAGCGGGACTATTTTAAGCTCCTACGAGCAGTACTTC | CASSGTILSSYEQYF
TRBJ2-1 | TRBD1 | . | TRBV12-5 | TGTGCTAGTGGTTTGTGGGCCGGGACAGGGAACAATGAGCAGTTCTTC | CASGLWAGTGNNEQFF
TRBJ1-5 | . | . | TRBV4-2 | TGTGCCAGCAGCCAATCCGCGGCCTCTGCTCAGCCCCAGCATTTT | CASSQSAASAQPQHF
TRBJ2-3 | . | once | TRBV19 | TGTGCCAGTATGAAGGGGGGGAACACAGATACGCAGTATTTT | CASMKGGNTDTQYF
TRBJ1-5 | . | . | TRBV2 | TGTGCCAGCAGCGTTGGGCAGAATAGCAATCAGCCCCAGCATTTT | CASSVGQNSNQPQHF
TRBJ2-7 | TRBD1 | . | TRBV5-1 | TGCGCCAGCAGCTTGTACGGGACAGGGTTATACGAGCAGTACTTC | CASSLYGTGLYEQYF
TRBJ2-7 | TRBD2 | . | TRBV5-6 | TGTGCCAGCAGCCCCGGGAGTCTAGCGGGGACCTACGAGCAGTACTTC | CASSPGSLAGTYEQYF
TRBJ2-7 | . | . | TRBV15 | TGTGCCACCAGCAGAGGACAGCCCTACGAGCAGTACTTC | CATSRGQPYEQYF
TRBJ2-1 | TRBD2 | . | TRBV3-1/TRBV3-2 | TGTGCCACGCGGACTAGCGGGACTGAGCAGTTCTTC | CATRTSGTEQFF
TRBJ1-5 | TRBD1 | once | TRBV20-1 | TGCAGTGCTAGTGAACAGGGGGGGATCAATCAGCCCCAGCATTTT | CSASEQGGINQPQHF
TRBJ2-5 | . | . | TRBV5-1 | TGCGCCAGCCGCCCAGGGCCCAGAGAGGAAGAGACCCAGTACTTC | CASRPGPREEETQYF
TRBJ2-6 | . | . | TRBV19 | TGTGCCAGTAGTATAGAATCTTGGCGGTCTGGGGCCAACGTCCTGACTTTC | CASSIESWRSGANVLTF
TRBJ2-1 | . | . | TRBV29-1 | TGCAGCGCTGCTCCAGGAATCTACAATGAGCAGTTCTTC | CSAAPGIYNEQFF
TRBJ1-1 | . | . | TRBV24-1 | TGTGCCACCAGTGATAAAACAGGGAGCACTGAAGCTTTCTTT | CATSDKTGSTEAFF
TRBJ2-5 | TRBD1 | . | TRBV24-1 | TGTGCCACCGGAGGGACAGGGCAAGAGACCCAGTACTTC | CATGGTGQETQYF
TRBJ2-1 | TRBD2 | . | TRBV5-5 | TGTGCCAGCAGCTTGGTCTCGGCGGGGGCCTACAATGAGCAGTTCTTC | CASSLVSAGAYNEQFF
TRBJ1-4 | . | . | TRBV5-1 | TGCGCCAGCAGCGCCACAGGGCTAGGGGATGAAAAACTGTTTTTT | CASSATGLGDEKLFF
TRBJ2-1 | . | . | TRBV9 | TGTGCCAGCAGCGTAGAGGGGGGGCGGCAGTTCTTC | CASSVEGGRQFF
TRBJ1-2 | . | . | TRBV19 | TGTGCCAGTAGTGCGTGGGCCGGCTATGGCTACACCTTC | CASSAWAGYGYTF
TRBJ2-2 | . | many | TRBV18 | TGTGCCAGCTCACCATTGGACAGTTTCACCGGGGAGCTGTTTTTT | CASSPLDSFTGELFF
TRBJ1-2 | TRBD1 | . | TRBV7-2 | TGTGCCAGCAGACCCCAGGGGGCTCCCTATGGCTACACCTTC | CASRPQGAPYGYTF
TRBJ2-3 | TRBD2 | . | TRBV9 | TGTGCCAGCAGCGCAGGGACTAGCGGGAGAACAGATACGCAGTATTTT | CASSAGTSGRTDTQYF
TRBJ2-1 | . | . | TRBV10-3 | TGTGCCATCAGTGAGTCGTTACAGGACAATGAGCAGTTCTTC | CAISESLQDNEQFF
TRBJ2-1 | . | . | TRBV3-1/TRBV3-2 | TGTGCCAGCAGCCAAAATTTTCGGGGGCCCCAATTCTTC | CASSQNFRGPQFF
TRBJ1-2 | . | . | TRBV2 | TGTGCCAGCAGCGCCGGGACCAGCGGCTACACCTTC | CASSAGTSGYTF
TRBJ1-2 | . | . | TRBV19 | TGTGCCAGTAGTATAGGAAGCCCTCCCTATGGCTACACCTTC | CASSIGSPPYGYTF
TRBJ2-5 | . | . | TRBV6-5 | TGTGCCAGCAGTTACGGGGGGAATCTTGGGGAGACCCAGTACTTC | CASSYGGNLGETQYF
TRBJ1-1 | TRBD1 | . | TRBV2 | TGTGCCAGCAGGACAACAGGGGGCGCGGTTGAAGCTTTCTTT | CASRTTGGAVEAFF
TRBJ1-1 | TRBD1 | . | TRBV7-8 | TGTGCCAGCAGCCTAACAGGGGGCCCCAGGGCTTTCTTT | CASSLTGGPRAFF
TRBJ2-2 | TRBD2 | . | TRBV5-4 | TGTGCCAGCAGCTTGTCAACGGGAGGGCCGAACGGGGAGCTGTTTTTT | CASSLSTGGPNGELFF
TRBJ2-5 | . | . | TRBV7-2 | TGTGCCAGCAGTTCAGGCCTGGCGGAGACCCAGTACTTC | CASSSGLAETQYF
TRBJ2-1 | . | . | TRBV5-5 | TGTGCCAGCAGCTCCCTCCGGAGCTCCTACAATGAGCAGTTCTTC | CASSSLRSSYNEQFF
TRBJ1-4 | TRBD1 | . | TRBV30 | TGTGCCTGGAGTCGATCCGGGACAGGGGAAAAACTGTTTTTT | CAWSRSGTGEKLFF
TRBJ2-3 | TRBD2 | . | TRBV7-9 | TGTGCCAGCAGCGCAGCGGGGTCAGATACGCAGTATTTT | CASSAAGSDTQYF
TRBJ2-1 | TRBD1 | once | TRBV11-3 | TGTGCCAGCTTGGACAGGGGACCCAATGAGCAGTTCTTC | CASLDRGPNEQFF
TRBJ2-5 | . | . | TRBV5-1 | TGCGCCAGCAGCTTGGCCGAGGGGACCCAGTACTTC | CASSLAEGTQYF
TRBJ2-6 | . | . | TRBV28 | TGTGCCAGCAGTTCTCGGAGGCGCGTTGCTGGGGCCAACGTCCTGACTTTC | CASSSRRRVAGANVLTF
TRBJ2-2 | TRBD2 | . | TRBV10-1 | TGCGCCAGCAGTCCGGGACTAGCGGGAACCGGGGAGCTGTTTTTT | CASSPGLAGTGELFF
TRBJ2-1 | TRBD2 | . | TRBV24-1 | TGTGCCACCAGTGATCCTAGCGGGAGGTCCTACAATGAGCAGTTCTTC | CATSDPSGRSYNEQFF
TRBJ1-4 | . | . | TRBV27 | TGTGCCAGCAGTTTCCTCGGCGCTTTGAATGAAAAACTGTTTTTT | CASSFLGALNEKLFF
TRBJ2-7 | . | . | TRBV6-5 | TGTGCCAGCAGTTACTCGAGTGGGGGCTCCTACGAGCAGTACTTC | CASSYSSGGSYEQYF
TRBJ2-3 | TRBD2 | . | TRBV28 | TGTGCCAGCAGCCTTAGCGGGGAGGCAGATACGCAGTATTTT | CASSLSGEADTQYF
TRBJ2-1 | TRBD2 | . | TRBV28 | TGTGCCAGCAGTTCATGGGCGGGACTAGCGGGAGGGAGCAATGAGCAGTTCTTC | CASSSWAGLAGGSNEQFF
TRBJ1-5 | . | . | TRBV3-1/TRBV3-2 | TGTGCCAGCAGCCAAGACAGGGATCAGCCCCAGCATTTT | CASSQDRDQPQHF
TRBJ2-5 | . | . | TRBV5-1 | TGCGCCAGCAGCTTGGGTTCGGCAGGGTACCAAGAGACCCAGTACTTC | CASSLGSAGYQETQYF
TRBJ2-2 | TRBD2 | . | TRBV27 | TGTGCCAGCACCTACGGTGCGGGAGGTGGAACCGGGGAGCTGTTTTTT | CASTYGAGGGTGELFF
TRBJ2-7 | TRBD1 | . | TRBV30 | TGTGCCTGTTCTGGGACAGTCTACGAGCAGTACTTC | CACSGTVYEQYF
TRBJ2-3 | TRBD2 | . | TRBV27 | TGTGCCAGCAGTTCAACTAGCGGGAGCCCAGATACGCAGTATTTT | CASSSTSGSPDTQYF
TRBJ2-2 | TRBD2 | . | TRBV4-3 | TGCGCCAGCAGCCAAGATATCCTAGCGGGAACCACCGGGGAGCTGTTTTTT | CASSQDILAGTTGELFF
TRBJ1-6 | . | . | TRBV7-2 | TGTGCCAGCAGCTTAGTAGGGGGGGAGGGTTCACCCCTCCACTTT | CASSLVGGEGSPLHF
TRBJ1-5 | . | . | TRBV30 | TGTGCCTGGAGTTTCAGGGCTAGAGGGAATCAGCCCCAGCATTTT | CAWSFRARGNQPQHF
TRBJ1-5 | . | . | TRBV2 | TGTGCCAGCAGTTCCGGGACCTCCTTCAATCAGCCCCAGCATTTT | CASSSGTSFNQPQHF
TRBJ2-1 | . | . | TRBV18 | TGTGCCAGCTCACGCGAAATTAACAATGAGCAGTTCTTC | CASSREINNEQFF
TRBJ1-6 | TRBD1 | . | TRBV2 | TGTGCCAGCAGAGACAGGGGCTCAAATTCACCCCTCCACTTT | CASRDRGSNSPLHF